This T cell receptor (beta chain) was identified during a study of T cells in Graves' hyperthyroidism and ophthalmopathy. Regions amplified from RNA transcripts were the TCR beta CDR3 regions. TCR CDR3 underwent first-round RT-PCR with the HTBI primer set. TCRdb processed the multiplex PCR reads anew with MiXCR; each CDR3 protein has one entry. The sample carries about 720,000 distinct CDR3 sequences, about 16% recorded once. This clonotype came up many times. The V end lost 6 bases, the J end lost 0 bases, and 15 bases lay between the germline ends. Germline CDR1 and CDR2: MDHEN and SYDVKM. CDR3 length equals 16 residues.

The J gene is TRBJ2-1, the V gene TRBV28; D call uncertain. Sequenced material: blood. The receptor's source is a man aged 18 to 30 with Graves' hyperthyroidism. The CDR3 sequence is CASRKPSGSSYNEQFF. CDR3 coding DNA: TGTGCCAGCAGGAAACCCTCAGGTAGCTCCTACAATGAGCAGTTCTTC.